The rows below give T cell receptor beta chains drawn from one sample of a study of T-cell memory formation after mild COVID-19. TCRdb reprocessed the 5' RACE reads with MiXCR, giving one entry per CDR3 protein. This repertoire shows around 300,000 distinct CDR3 sequences, approximately 19% found once; its top ten account for around 21%. The sample consisted of PBMCs or a T cell subset sorted from them (not recorded which). The source of these receptors is a man aged 18-30 years who had mild COVID-19 (a few samples of this study predate the infection). Cell type and time point are not known. CDR3s leave out the opening cysteine and the closing phenylalanine or tryptophan. The order of the fields is CDR3 protein, CDR3 length, V gene, J gene.

CDR3: ASSLGTGGWEPQH
length: 13
V: TRBV12-3/TRBV12-4
J: TRBJ1-5

CDR3: ATSDLASAQY
length: 10
V: TRBV24-1
J: TRBJ2-3

CDR3: ASSTQTGVETQY
length: 12
V: TRBV5-1
J: TRBJ2-5

CDR3: ASSPPRGALH
length: 10
V: TRBV28
J: TRBJ1-6

CDR3: ASSLAPAPRENTEAF
length: 15
V: TRBV11-2
J: TRBJ1-1

CDR3: SAREGPAQQAF
length: 11
V: TRBV20-1
J: TRBJ1-1

CDR3: ASSDWGRGNEQF
length: 12
V: TRBV2
J: TRBJ2-1

CDR3: ASRTGPGNQPQH
length: 12
V: TRBV6-2/TRBV6-3
J: TRBJ1-5

CDR3: ASSEPVDRSEQF
length: 12
V: TRBV5-1
J: TRBJ2-1

CDR3: ASRTGATQPQH
length: 11
V: TRBV21-1
J: TRBJ1-5

CDR3: ASSFQGATYEQY
length: 12
V: TRBV7-2
J: TRBJ2-7

CDR3: ASSGTGGEDTQY
length: 12
V: TRBV5-4
J: TRBJ2-3

CDR3: ASSDRGGYGYT
length: 11
V: TRBV5-6
J: TRBJ1-2

CDR3: ASSLDLYQRRIQY
length: 13
V: TRBV11-2
J: TRBJ2-4

CDR3: ASSLILGLGYT
length: 11
V: TRBV12-3/TRBV12-4
J: TRBJ1-2

CDR3: ASSSSAVADTQY
length: 12
V: TRBV7-7
J: TRBJ2-3

CDR3: ASRGNLLGNQPQH
length: 13
V: TRBV6-1
J: TRBJ1-5

CDR3: ASSGAQGVYGYT
length: 12
V: TRBV4-2
J: TRBJ1-2

CDR3: ATSRTGVTEAF
length: 11
V: TRBV15
J: TRBJ1-1

CDR3: ASSLDSGGANNEQF
length: 14
V: TRBV7-3
J: TRBJ2-1

CDR3: AWSVSPHQPQH
length: 11
V: TRBV30
J: TRBJ1-5

CDR3: ATSRDLGWNSPLH
length: 13
V: TRBV15
J: TRBJ1-6

CDR3: ASSLSAGAGETQY
length: 13
V: TRBV5-4
J: TRBJ2-5

CDR3: ASSLEGGITGELF
length: 13
V: TRBV28
J: TRBJ2-2

CDR3: ATHTSFDGEQF
length: 11
V: TRBV27
J: TRBJ2-1

CDR3: ASSLLGQGFRGYT
length: 13
V: TRBV11-3
J: TRBJ1-2

CDR3: ASSRQGYGYT
length: 10
V: TRBV6-2/TRBV6-3
J: TRBJ1-2

CDR3: ASSDSPADTQY
length: 11
V: TRBV6-4
J: TRBJ2-3

CDR3: ASSPGTGESYT
length: 11
V: TRBV7-3
J: TRBJ1-2

CDR3: SAVRDDYGYT
length: 10
V: TRBV20-1
J: TRBJ1-2

CDR3: ASSWTGQRTDTQY
length: 13
V: TRBV5-6
J: TRBJ2-3

CDR3: ASSQEVNYGYT
length: 11
V: TRBV14
J: TRBJ1-2

CDR3: ASSAQSGVGYGYT
length: 13
V: TRBV12-3/TRBV12-4
J: TRBJ1-2

CDR3: ASSLIGTTSGETQY
length: 14
V: TRBV27
J: TRBJ2-5

CDR3: AISESTRANTGELF
length: 14
V: TRBV10-3
J: TRBJ2-2

CDR3: ASSLLYRRRETQY
length: 13
V: TRBV12-3/TRBV12-4
J: TRBJ2-5

CDR3: ASSTREWGTEAF
length: 12
V: TRBV28
J: TRBJ1-1

CDR3: ASSFTSGEFTDTQY
length: 14
V: TRBV5-6
J: TRBJ2-3

CDR3: ASRLTGQMF
length: 9
V: TRBV12-3/TRBV12-4
J: TRBJ1-4

CDR3: ASSSRASSYNEQF
length: 13
V: TRBV7-9
J: TRBJ2-1

CDR3: ATDRRNTEAF
length: 10
V: TRBV12-3/TRBV12-4
J: TRBJ1-1

CDR3: ASSLRGGAF
length: 9
V: TRBV12-3/TRBV12-4
J: TRBJ1-1

CDR3: ASSPGGPYEQY
length: 11
V: TRBV6-2/TRBV6-3
J: TRBJ2-7

CDR3: ASSLPATGPPSQF
length: 13
V: TRBV5-1
J: TRBJ2-1

CDR3: ASSPDPQGREQY
length: 12
V: TRBV5-6
J: TRBJ2-7

CDR3: ASRKDPLWGNEQF
length: 13
V: TRBV4-3
J: TRBJ2-1

CDR3: ASSFGPGQPQH
length: 11
V: TRBV12-3/TRBV12-4
J: TRBJ1-5

CDR3: ASSLEVPYNEQF
length: 12
V: TRBV7-8
J: TRBJ2-1

CDR3: ASSRTGEAQPQH
length: 12
V: TRBV7-9
J: TRBJ1-5

CDR3: ASSTEGDGYT
length: 10
V: TRBV5-1
J: TRBJ1-2

CDR3: SDFNMRGGPDTQY
length: 13
V: TRBV29-1
J: TRBJ2-3

CDR3: ASSLEGLGYEQY
length: 12
V: TRBV5-5
J: TRBJ2-7

CDR3: ASSRGTFTYEQY
length: 12
V: TRBV7-2
J: TRBJ2-7

CDR3: SARGTSSTDTQY
length: 12
V: TRBV20-1
J: TRBJ2-3

CDR3: ASSLDLRRGANVLT
length: 14
V: TRBV5-1
J: TRBJ2-6